A single T cell receptor beta chain is shown here with its context. Its antigen is unknown. No much larger clonotype is one base removed from it; base qualities were not supplied. The sample is drawn from a study of radiotherapy plus CTLA-4 blockade in lung cancer (dated by TCRdb to between 2018 and 2020). Background on the whole study: Objective responses occurred in roughly 19% of enrolled patients, and just over 30% achieved disease control. The paper as a whole reports these results and caveats: The strongest predictors of response were reported to be early dynamic shifts in blood T cell clones along with a rise in serum interferon-beta following radiation. After treatment with radiotherapy and ipilimumab, TCR clones that came from tumors expanded in the peripheral blood.

Inclusive of the bounding cysteine and phenylalanine, the CDR3 is 16 residues long. Just the 48-base CDR3 DNA is kept, in frame starting at base 1. For CDR1 and CDR2, the germline V gene (reference sequence) lists SGHNT and YYREEE. The germline V and J ends show losses of 1 base and 5 bases respectively, and no gene match explains 7 bases of the junction. The receptor library was made with the immunoSEQ multiplex PCR assay. TCRdb took over this immuneACCESS table, retaining in-frame rearrangements with V and J assigned. Such tables are incomplete; in checked studies, under half of the missing clones stem from an unresolved V gene, and the remainder is unexplained. This sample holds 55,000 to 75,000 clones; around 76% were observed only once. About 16% of the sample belongs to the ten largest clones. Focal radiation therapy combined with CTLA-4 blockade (ipilimumab) was tested in patients with chemo-refractory metastatic non-small-cell lung cancer.

This receptor was identified in a human donor with non-small cell lung cancer whose response to radiotherapy plus ipilimumab could not be evaluated. Some clones in this sample may be carry-over from other donors' samples. The sequence joins TRBV5-4 to TRBJ2-5; the junction holds 11 bases that match TRBD1. The sample consisted of peripheral blood, taken from a patient treated with radiotherapy plus ipilimumab. The CDR3 here reads CASSLLGTGGFETQYF. The sequenced DNA is TGTGCCAGCAGCTTGCTGGGGACAGGGGGTTTCGAGACCCAGTACTTC.